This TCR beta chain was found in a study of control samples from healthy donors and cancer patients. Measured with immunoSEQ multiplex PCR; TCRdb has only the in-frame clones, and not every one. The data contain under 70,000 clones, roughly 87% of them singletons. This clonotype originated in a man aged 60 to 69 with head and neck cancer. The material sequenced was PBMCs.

The CDR3 DNA reads TGTGCCACCAGTCAGGGCACTGAAGCTTTCTTT. This encodes CATSQGTEAFF. The chain uses TRBV24-1 and TRBJ1-1; possible D gene TRBD1, 5 bases. Trimming shortened V by 6 bases and J by 4 bases, and 5 bases separated the two germline ends. The germline CDR1 and CDR2 sequences are KGHDR and SFDVKD. The CDR3 has 11 residues.